The T cell receptor beta chain under discussion was sequenced for a study of blood T cells in healthy people across ages. Comments on this clonotype: The antigen is unknown.

The germline V and J ends were trimmed by 5 bases and 3 bases, with 9 bases remaining between them. The CDR3 spans 13 residues. Germline CDR1 LGHNA, CDR2 YNFKEQ. Findings of the study overall: Naive CD4+ cells and diversity were both higher in long-lived donors than in aged donors.

A second 7 to 11 cycle PCR used barcoded and J-beta primers. Every molecule of cDNA carried a tag from a template-switch adaptor with 12 random nucleotides. Via MiXCR, TCRdb re-called the 5' RACE reads, giving one row per CDR3 protein. The sample includes 650,000 to 700,000 distinct CDR3 sequences, roughly 32% of them seen just once. The study drew donors from healthy Caucasian individuals in Russia aged roughly 6 to 100. The sequence derives from a woman of 80 years or more in good health. The sequenced sample consisted of blood. V gene TRBV4-2 combines with J gene TRBJ2-3; the D is unclear. CDR3 region: CASSASRTDTQYF. The CDR3 DNA follows: TGTGCCAGCAGCGCATCCAGAACAGATACGCAGTATTTT.